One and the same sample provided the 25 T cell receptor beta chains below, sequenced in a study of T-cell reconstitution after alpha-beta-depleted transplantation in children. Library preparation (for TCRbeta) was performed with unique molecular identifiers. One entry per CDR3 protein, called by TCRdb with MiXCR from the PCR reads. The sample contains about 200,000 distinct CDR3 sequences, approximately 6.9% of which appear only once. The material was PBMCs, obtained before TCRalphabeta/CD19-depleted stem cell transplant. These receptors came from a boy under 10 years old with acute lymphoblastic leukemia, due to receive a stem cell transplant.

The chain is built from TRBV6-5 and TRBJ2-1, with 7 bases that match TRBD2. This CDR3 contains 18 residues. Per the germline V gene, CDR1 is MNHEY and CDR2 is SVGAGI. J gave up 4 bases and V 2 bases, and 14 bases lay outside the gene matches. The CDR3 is CASSYTGWGGSRYNEQFF. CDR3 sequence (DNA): TGTGCCAGCAGTTACACCGGTTGGGGGGGTTCCAGGTACAATGAGCAGTTCTTC.

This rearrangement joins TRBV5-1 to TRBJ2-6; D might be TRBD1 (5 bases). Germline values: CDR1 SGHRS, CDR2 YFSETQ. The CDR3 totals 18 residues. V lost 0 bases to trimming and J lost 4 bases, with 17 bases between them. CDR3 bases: TGCGCCAGCAGCTTGGCCCCGGTGGGGCTCGGCGGGGCCAACGTCCTGACTTTC. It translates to CASSLAPVGLGGANVLTF.

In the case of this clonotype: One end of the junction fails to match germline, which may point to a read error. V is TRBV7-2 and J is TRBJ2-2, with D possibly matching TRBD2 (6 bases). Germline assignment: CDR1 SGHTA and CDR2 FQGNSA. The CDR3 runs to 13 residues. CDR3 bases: TGTGCCAGCAGCTTCCGGGAGACCGGGGATCTGTTTTTT. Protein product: CASSFRETGDLFF.

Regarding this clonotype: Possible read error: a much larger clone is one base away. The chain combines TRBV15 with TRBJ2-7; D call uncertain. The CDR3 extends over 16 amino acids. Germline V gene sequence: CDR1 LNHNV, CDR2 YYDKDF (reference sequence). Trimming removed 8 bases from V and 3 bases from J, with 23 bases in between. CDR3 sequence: CATLRDVSDLFYEQYF. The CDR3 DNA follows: TGTGCCACCCTCAGAGATGTGTCAGACTTGTTCTACGAGCAGTACTTC.

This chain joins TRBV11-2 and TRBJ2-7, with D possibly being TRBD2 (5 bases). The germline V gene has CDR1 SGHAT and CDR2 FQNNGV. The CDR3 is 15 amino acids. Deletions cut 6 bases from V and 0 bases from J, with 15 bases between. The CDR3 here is CASRPSGHSSYEQYF. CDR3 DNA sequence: TGTGCCAGCAGACCAAGCGGCCACAGCTCCTACGAGCAGTACTTC.

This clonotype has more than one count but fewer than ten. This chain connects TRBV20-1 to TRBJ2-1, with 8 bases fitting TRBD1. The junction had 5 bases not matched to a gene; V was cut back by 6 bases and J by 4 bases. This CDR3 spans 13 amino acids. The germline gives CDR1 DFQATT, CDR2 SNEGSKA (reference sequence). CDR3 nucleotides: TGCAGTGCCCCGGGACAGGTTTACAATGAGCAGTTCTTC. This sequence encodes CSAPGQVYNEQFF.

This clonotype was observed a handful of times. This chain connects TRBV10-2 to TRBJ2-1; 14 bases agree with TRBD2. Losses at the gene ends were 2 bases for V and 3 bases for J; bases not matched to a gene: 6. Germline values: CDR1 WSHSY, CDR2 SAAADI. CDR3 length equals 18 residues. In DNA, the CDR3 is TGCGCCAGCAGTGAGCCCCGACTAGCGGGAGGGGTCTACAATGAGCAGTTCTTC. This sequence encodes CASSEPRLAGGVYNEQFF.

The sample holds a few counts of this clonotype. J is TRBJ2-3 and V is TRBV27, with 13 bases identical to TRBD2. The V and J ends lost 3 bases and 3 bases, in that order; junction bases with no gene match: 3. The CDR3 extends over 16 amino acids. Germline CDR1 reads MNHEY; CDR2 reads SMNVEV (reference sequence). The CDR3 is CASSFLTSGGTDTQYF. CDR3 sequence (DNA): TGTGCCAGCAGTTTTTTGACTAGCGGGGGGACAGATACGCAGTATTTT.

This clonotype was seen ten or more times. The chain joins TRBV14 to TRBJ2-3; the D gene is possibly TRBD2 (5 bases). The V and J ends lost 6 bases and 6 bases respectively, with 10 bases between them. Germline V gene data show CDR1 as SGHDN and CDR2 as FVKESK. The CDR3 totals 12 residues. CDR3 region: CASRQSGDTQYF. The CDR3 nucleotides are TGTGCCAGCAGGCAAAGCGGCGATACGCAGTATTTT.

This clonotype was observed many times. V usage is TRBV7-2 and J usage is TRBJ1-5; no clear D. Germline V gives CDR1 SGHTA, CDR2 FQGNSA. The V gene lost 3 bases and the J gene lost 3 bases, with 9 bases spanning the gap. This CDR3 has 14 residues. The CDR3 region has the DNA TGTGCCAGCAGCTTGGACGGACCCAATCAGCCCCAGCATTTT. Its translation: CASSLDGPNQPQHF.

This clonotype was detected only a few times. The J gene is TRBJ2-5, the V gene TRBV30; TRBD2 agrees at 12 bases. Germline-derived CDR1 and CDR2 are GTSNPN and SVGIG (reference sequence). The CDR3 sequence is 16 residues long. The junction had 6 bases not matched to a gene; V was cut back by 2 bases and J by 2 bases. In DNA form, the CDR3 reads TGTGCCTGGAGTCAAGGGACTAGCGGGCTGCAAGAGACCCAGTACTTC. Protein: CAWSQGTSGLQETQYF.

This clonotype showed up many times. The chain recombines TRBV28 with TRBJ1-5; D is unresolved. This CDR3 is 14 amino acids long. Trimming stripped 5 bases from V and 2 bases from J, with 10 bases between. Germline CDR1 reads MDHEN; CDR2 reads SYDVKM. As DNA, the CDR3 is TGTGCCAGCAGTCCTCGGCAGCGCAATCAGCCCCAGCATTTT. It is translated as CASSPRQRNQPQHF.

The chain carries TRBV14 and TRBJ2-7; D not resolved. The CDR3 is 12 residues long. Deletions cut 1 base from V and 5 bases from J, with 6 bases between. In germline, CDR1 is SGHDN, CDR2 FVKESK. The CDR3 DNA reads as TGTGCCAGCAGCCAAGCTCGGGACGAGCAGTACTTC. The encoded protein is CASSQARDEQYF.

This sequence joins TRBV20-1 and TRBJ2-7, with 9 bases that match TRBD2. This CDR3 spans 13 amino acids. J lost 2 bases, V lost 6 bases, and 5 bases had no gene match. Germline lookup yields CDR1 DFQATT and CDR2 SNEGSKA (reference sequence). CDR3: CSATGLAAYEQYF. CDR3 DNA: TGCAGTGCAACGGGACTAGCTGCCTACGAGCAGTACTTC.

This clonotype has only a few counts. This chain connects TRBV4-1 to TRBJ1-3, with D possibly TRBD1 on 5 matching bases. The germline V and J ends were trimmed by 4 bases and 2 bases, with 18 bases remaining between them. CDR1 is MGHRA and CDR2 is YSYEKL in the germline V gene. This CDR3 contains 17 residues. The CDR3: CASSLGSTALTGNTIYF. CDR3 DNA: TGCGCCAGCAGCCTAGGATCGACAGCGCTTACTGGAAACACCATATATTTT.

The CDR3 nucleotides read TGTGCCAGCGGGACAGGGGAGGGGAGCTCCTACGAGCAGTACTTC. It is translated as CASGTGEGSSYEQYF. V usage is TRBV7-6 and J usage is TRBJ2-7; TRBD1 agrees at 10 bases. Germline CDR1 SGHVS, CDR2 FNYEAQ. This CDR3 has 15 residues. The V and J ends lost 8 bases and 0 bases, in that order; junction bases with no gene match: 7.

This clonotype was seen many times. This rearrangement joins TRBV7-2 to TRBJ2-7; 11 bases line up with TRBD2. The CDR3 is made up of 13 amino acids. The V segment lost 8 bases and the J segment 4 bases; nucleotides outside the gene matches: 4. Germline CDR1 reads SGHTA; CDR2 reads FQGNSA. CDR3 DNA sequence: TGTGCCAGCGGGCTAGCGGGGGGATACGAGCAGTACTTC. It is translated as CASGLAGGYEQYF.

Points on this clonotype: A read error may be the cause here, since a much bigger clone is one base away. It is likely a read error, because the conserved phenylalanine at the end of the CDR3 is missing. DNA for the CDR3: TGTGCCAGCAGTTTAGGGGCTAGCGTGCAGATTTCGCTGACCTACGAGCAGTACTAC. The encoded protein is CASSLGASVQISLTYEQYY. This sequence joins TRBV28 and TRBJ2-7; tentatively, D is TRBD2 (6 bases). The CDR3 has 19 amino acids. Trimming removed 2 bases at V and 2 bases at J, with 25 bases between. Germline-derived CDR1 and CDR2 are MDHEN and SYDVKM.

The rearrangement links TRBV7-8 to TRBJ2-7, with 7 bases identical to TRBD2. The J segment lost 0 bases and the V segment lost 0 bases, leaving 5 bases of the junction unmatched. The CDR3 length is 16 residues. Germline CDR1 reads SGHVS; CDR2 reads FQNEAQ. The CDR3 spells CASSLAGRGTSYEQYF. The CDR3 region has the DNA TGTGCCAGCAGCTTAGCGGGGCGGGGGACCTCCTACGAGCAGTACTTC.

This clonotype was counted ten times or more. The CDR3 DNA follows: TGTGCCAGCAGGTCACAAGAGTATAGCAATCAGCCCCAGCATTTT. Protein sequence: CASRSQEYSNQPQHF. The chain links TRBV12-3 or TRBV12-4 to TRBJ1-5; D uncertain. The V gene lost 6 bases and the J gene lost 0 bases, with 12 bases spanning the gap. The CDR3 is 15 residues long.

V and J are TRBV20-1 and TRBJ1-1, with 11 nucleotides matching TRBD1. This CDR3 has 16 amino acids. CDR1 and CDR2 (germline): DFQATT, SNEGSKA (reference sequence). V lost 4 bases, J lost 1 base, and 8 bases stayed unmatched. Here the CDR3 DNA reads TGCAGTGCTAACTACCGGGACAGGGGGGGGAACACTGAAGCTTTCTTT. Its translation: CSANYRDRGGNTEAFF.

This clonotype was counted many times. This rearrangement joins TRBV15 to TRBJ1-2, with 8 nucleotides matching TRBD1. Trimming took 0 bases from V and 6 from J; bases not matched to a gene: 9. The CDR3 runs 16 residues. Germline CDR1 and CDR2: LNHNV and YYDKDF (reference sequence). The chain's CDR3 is CATSRDVPGTGNGYTF. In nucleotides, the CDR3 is TGTGCCACCAGCAGAGATGTCCCCGGGACAGGCAATGGCTACACCTTC.

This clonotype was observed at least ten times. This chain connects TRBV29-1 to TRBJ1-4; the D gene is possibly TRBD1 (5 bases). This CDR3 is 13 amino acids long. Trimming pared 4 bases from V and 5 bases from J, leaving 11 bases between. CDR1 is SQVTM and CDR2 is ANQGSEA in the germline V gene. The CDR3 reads CSVGEGANEKLFF. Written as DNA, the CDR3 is TGCAGCGTTGGTGAAGGGGCGAATGAAAAACTGTTTTTT.

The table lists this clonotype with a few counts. CDR3 DNA: TGTGCCAGCTCACCAGCACGGGCAAATCAGCCCCAGCATTTT. It codes for CASSPARANQPQHF. This chain links TRBV18 with TRBJ1-5; the D is unclear. Between the trimmed V and J ends, which lost 2 bases and 4 bases, there was a span of 9 bases. This CDR3 has 14 residues. The germline V gene encodes CDR1 KGHSH and CDR2 LQKENI.

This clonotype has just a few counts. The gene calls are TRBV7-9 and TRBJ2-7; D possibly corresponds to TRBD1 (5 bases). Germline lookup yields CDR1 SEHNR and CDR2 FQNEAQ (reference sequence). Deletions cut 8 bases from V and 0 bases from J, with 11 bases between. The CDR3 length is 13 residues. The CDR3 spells CASETVSSYEQYF. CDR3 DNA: TGTGCCAGCGAGACAGTGAGCTCCTACGAGCAGTACTTC. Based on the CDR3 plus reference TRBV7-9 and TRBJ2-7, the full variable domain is DTGVSQNPRHKITKRGQNVTFRCDPISEHNRLYWYRQTLGQGPEFLTYFQNEAQLEKSRLLSDRFSAERPKGSFSTLEIQRTEQGDSAMYLCASETVSSYEQYFGPGTRLTVT.